The 3 T cell receptor beta chains below come from one sample, sequenced in a study of shared clonotypes between healthy human individuals. Measured with immunoSEQ multiplex PCR; TCRdb has only the in-frame clones, and not every one. Among approximately 95,000 clones listed, around two thirds were seen once. The sample taken for sequencing was memory CD8+ T cells sorted from blood. As to subset: CD45RO+ cells pooled with CCR7-negative TemRA cells. These receptors all come from a man aged 30 to 39 in good health.

V is TRBV9 and J is TRBJ2-5; 7 nucleotides line up with TRBD1. The CDR3 extends over 15 amino acids. The J segment lost 0 bases and the V segment lost 3 bases, leaving 5 bases of the junction unmatched. Germline V gene data show CDR1 as SGDLS and CDR2 as YYNGEE. In DNA, the CDR3 is TGTGCCAGCAGCGCCGGGACAGCGTACCAAGAGACCCAGTACTTC. Translated, it gives CASSAGTAYQETQYF.

Concerning this clone: Other nucleotide sequences in the sample specify the same CDR3. V and J are TRBV11-2 and TRBJ2-1, with D unresolved. V was pared by 1 base and J by 6 bases, with 7 bases between. This CDR3 comprises 13 residues. Germline V gene data show CDR1 as SGHAT and CDR2 as FQNNGV. CDR3 residues: CASSLAISNEQFF. CDR3 DNA: TGTGCCAGCAGCTTAGCCATCTCCAATGAGCAGTTCTTC. The full variable domain, with the rest looked up from reference TRBV11-2 and TRBJ2-1, is EAGVAQSPRYKIIEKRQSVAFWCNPISGHATLYWYQQILGQGPKLLIQFQNNGVVDDSQLPKDRFSAERLKGVDSTLKIQPAKLEDSAVYLCASSLAISNEQFFGPGTRLTVL.

This clone has a count of ten or more. V usage is TRBV6-1 and J usage is TRBJ1-5; D gene ambiguous. This CDR3 comprises 14 residues. V lost 10 bases and J lost 4, with 17 bases in between. The germline V gene encodes CDR1 MNHNS and CDR2 SASEGT. The CDR3 region has the DNA TGTGCCACCCGACTCTACACGGAGAATCAGCCCCAGCATTTT. Translated: CATRLYTENQPQHF.